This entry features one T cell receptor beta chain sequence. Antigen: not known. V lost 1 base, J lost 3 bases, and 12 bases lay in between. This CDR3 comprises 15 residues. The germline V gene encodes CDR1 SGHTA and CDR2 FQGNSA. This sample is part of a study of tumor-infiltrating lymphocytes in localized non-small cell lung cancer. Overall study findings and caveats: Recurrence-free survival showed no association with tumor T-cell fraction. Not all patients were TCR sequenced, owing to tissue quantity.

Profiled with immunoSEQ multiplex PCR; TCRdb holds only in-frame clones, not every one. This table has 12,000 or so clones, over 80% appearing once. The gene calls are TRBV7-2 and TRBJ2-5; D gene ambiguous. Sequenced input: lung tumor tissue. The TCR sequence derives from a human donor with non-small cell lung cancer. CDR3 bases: TGTGCCAGCAGCTTAGGAGATCTCTCCAAAGAGACCCAGTACTTC. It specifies CASSLGDLSKETQYF.